This T cell receptor beta chain was found in a study of OX40 agonist ivuxolimab in advanced cancers. Looking at the study overall: People in dose escalation had one of these cancers: hepatocellular carcinoma, melanoma, renal cell or head and neck cancer. Aged about 23 to 90 with a mean of approximately 57 years, they were around 79% male.

The V end was cut by 0 bases, the J end by 2 bases, with 11 bases between. This CDR3 is 16 amino acids long. Germline V lookup: CDR1 SGDLS, CDR2 YYNGEE. The data were produced by immunoSEQ multiplex PCR, yet TCRdb's version contains in-frame clones alone and is incomplete. In the table there are 75,000 to 95,000 clones, over 75% of which are singletons. Autoimmune disease history or systemic immunosuppression disqualified patients. The starting material was CD4+ or CD8+ T cells sorted from blood, obtained in a trial of the OX40 agonist ivuxolimab. This receptor was taken from an adult with an advanced solid tumor such as melanoma, head and neck, liver or kidney cancer. The chain has TRBV9 and TRBJ2-2; D possibly matches TRBD1 or TRBD2 (5 bases each). The CDR3 nucleotides read TGTGCCAGCAGCGTAGGAGGGGCCACAAACACCGGGGAGCTGTTTTTT. Translation: CASSVGGATNTGELFF.